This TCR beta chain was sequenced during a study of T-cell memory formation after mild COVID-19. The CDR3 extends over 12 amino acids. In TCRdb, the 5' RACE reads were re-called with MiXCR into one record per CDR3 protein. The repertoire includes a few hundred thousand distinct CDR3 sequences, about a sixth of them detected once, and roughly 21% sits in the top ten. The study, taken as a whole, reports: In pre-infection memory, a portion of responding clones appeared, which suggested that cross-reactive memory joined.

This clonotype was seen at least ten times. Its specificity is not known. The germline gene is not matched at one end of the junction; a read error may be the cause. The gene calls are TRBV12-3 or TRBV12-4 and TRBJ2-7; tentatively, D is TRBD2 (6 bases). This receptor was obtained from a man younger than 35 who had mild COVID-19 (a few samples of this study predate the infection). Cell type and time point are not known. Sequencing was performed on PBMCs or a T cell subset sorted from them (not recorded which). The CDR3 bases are TGTGCCAGCAGTCAGTGGACTACCGAGCCGAGCTTC. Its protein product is CASSQWTTEPSF.